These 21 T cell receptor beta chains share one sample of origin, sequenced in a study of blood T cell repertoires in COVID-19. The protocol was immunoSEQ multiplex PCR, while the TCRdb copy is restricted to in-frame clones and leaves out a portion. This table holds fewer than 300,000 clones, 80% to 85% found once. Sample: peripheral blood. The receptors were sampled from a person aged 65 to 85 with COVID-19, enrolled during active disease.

The CDR3 spells CAWRVSPTYEQYF. The CDR3 coding sequence is TGTGCCTGGAGGGTCAGTCCCACCTACGAGCAGTACTTC. This rearrangement joins TRBV30 to TRBJ2-7; D uncertain. CDR3 length equals 13 residues. Germline V gene lookup returns CDR1 GTSNPN and CDR2 SVGIG (reference sequence). V lost 3 bases and J lost 2, with 11 bases in between.

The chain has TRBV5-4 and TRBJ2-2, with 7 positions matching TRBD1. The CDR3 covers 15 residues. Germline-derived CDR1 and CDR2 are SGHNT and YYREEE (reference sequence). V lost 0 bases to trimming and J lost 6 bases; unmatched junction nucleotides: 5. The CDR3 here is CASSLAAQGPGELFF. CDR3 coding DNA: TGTGCCAGCAGCTTGGCCGCACAGGGGCCCGGGGAGCTGTTTTTT.

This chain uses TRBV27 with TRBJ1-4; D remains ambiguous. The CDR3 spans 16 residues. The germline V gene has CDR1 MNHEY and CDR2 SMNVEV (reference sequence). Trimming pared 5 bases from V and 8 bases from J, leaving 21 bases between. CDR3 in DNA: TGTGCCAGCAGTCCAAATCCGGGGTACAACGCGGAAAAACTGTTTTTT. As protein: CASSPNPGYNAEKLFF. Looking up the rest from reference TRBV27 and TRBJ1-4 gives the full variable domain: EAQVTQNPRYLITVTGKKLTVTCSQNMNHEYMSWYRQDPGLGLRQIYYSMNVEVTDKGDVPEGYKVSRKEKRNFPLILESPSPNQTSLYFCASSPNPGYNAEKLFFGSGTQLSVL.

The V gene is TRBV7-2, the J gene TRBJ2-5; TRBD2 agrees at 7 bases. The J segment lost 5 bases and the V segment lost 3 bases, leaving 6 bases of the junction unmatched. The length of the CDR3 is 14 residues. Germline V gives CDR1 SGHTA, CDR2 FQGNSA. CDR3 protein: CASSFVLRGETQYF. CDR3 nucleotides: TGTGCCAGCAGCTTTGTTTTGCGGGGGGAGACCCAGTACTTC.

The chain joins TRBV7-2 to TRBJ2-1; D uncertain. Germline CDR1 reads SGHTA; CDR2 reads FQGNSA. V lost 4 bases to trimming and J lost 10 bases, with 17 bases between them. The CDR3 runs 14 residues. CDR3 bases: TGTGCCAGCAGCTCCGACTCACTCGATCTAGAGCAGTTCTTC. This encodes CASSSDSLDLEQFF.

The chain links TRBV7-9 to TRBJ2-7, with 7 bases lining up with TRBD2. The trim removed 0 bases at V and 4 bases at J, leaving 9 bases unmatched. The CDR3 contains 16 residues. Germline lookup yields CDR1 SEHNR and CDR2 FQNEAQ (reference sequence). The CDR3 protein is CASSLALGGSSYEQYF. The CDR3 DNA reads TGTGCCAGCAGCTTAGCGTTGGGAGGGTCTTCATACGAGCAGTACTTC.

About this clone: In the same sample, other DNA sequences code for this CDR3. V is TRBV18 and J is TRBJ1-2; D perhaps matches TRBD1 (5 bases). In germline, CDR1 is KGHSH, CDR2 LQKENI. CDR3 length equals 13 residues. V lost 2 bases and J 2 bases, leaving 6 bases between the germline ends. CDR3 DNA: TGTGCCAGCTCACCAGGACAAAACTATGGCTACACCTTC. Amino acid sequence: CASSPGQNYGYTF.

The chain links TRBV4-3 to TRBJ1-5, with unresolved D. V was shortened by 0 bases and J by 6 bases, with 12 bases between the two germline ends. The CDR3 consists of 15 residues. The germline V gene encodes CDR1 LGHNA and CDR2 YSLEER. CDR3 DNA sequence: TGCGCCAGCAGCCAAGATTTCAGATCCAGTCAGCCCCAGCATTTT. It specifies CASSQDFRSSQPQHF.

CDR3 in amino acids: CASSLPRHGYTF. The CDR3 nucleotides read TGTGCCAGCAGCTTACCCAGGCATGGCTACACCTTC. The rearrangement joins TRBV7-9 to TRBJ1-2, with D hard to call. This CDR3 contains 12 residues. Trimming shortened V by 2 bases and J by 6 bases, and 7 bases separated the two germline ends. Per germline, CDR1 SEHNR and CDR2 FQNEAQ (reference sequence).

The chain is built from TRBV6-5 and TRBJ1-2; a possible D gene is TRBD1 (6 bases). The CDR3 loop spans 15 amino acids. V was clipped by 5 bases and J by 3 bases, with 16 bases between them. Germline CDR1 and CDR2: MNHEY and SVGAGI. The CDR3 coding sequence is TGTGCCAGCAGTAAGACAGGTGAGCCTTACTATGGCTACACCTTC. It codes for CASSKTGEPYYGYTF.

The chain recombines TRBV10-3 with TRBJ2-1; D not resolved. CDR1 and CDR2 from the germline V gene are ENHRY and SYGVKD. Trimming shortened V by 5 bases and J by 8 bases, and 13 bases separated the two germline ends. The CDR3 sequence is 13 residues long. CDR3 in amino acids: CAISPNQWHEQFF. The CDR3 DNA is TGTGCCATCAGTCCCAACCAATGGCATGAGCAGTTCTTC.

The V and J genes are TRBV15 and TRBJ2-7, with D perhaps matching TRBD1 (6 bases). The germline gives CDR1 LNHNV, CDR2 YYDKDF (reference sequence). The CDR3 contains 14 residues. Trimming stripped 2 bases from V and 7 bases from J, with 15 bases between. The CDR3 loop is CATSRRDTKREQYF. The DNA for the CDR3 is TGTGCCACCAGCAGACGGGACACTAAGAGGGAGCAGTACTTC.

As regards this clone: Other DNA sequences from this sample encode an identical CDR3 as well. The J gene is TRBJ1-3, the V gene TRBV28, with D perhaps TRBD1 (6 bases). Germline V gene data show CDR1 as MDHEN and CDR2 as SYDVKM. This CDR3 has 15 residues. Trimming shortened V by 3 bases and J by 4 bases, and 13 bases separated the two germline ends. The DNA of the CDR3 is TGTGCCAGCAGTTTTTTGGGGGCGCGAGGAAACACCATATATTTT. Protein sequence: CASSFLGARGNTIYF.

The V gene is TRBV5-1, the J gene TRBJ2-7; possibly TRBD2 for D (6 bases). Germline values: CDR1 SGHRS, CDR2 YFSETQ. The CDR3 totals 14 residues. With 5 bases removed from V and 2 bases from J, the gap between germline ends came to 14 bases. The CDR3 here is CASSEVAEPYEQYF. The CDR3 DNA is TGCGCCAGCAGTGAAGTAGCGGAACCCTACGAGCAGTACTTC.

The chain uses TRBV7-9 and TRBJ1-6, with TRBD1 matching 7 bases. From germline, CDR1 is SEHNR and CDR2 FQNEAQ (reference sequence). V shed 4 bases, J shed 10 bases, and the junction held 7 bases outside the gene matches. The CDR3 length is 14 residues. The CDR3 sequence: CASSSGQLVSPLHF. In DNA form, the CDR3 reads TGTGCCAGCAGCTCGGGACAGTTGGTCTCACCCCTCCACTTT.

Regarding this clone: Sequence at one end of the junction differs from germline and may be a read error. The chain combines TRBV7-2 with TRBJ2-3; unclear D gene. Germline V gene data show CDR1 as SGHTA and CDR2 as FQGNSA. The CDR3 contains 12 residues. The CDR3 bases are TGTGCCAGCAGCTTAGGGCTCCTAGTCAGTCGTTTT. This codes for CASSLGLLVSRF.

The CDR3 reads CATSTRQGAGNQPQHF. In DNA form, the CDR3 reads TGTGCCACCAGCACCCGACAGGGGGCGGGCAATCAGCCCCAGCATTTT. The chain employs TRBV15 and TRBJ1-5; TRBD1 aligns across 10 bases. Germline CDR1 is LNHNV and CDR2 is YYDKDF (reference sequence). With 4 bases clipped from V and 2 bases from J, the junction kept 5 bases outside the gene matches. The CDR3 is made up of 16 amino acids.

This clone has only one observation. CDR3 sequence reads: CASSYYSNYGYTF. CDR3 sequence (DNA): TGTGCCAGCAGTTACTACAGTAACTATGGCTACACCTTC. V and J are TRBV6-5 and TRBJ1-2; D is unresolved. Germline-derived CDR1 and CDR2 are MNHEY and SVGAGI. The CDR3 consists of 13 residues. The V end lost 1 base, the J end lost 1 base, and 4 bases lay between the germline ends.

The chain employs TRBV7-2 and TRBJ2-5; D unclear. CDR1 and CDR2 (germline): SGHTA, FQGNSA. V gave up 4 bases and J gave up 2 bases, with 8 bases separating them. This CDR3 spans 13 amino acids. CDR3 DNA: TGTGCCAGCAGCTCCCTCCGGCAAGAGACCCAGTACTTC. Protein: CASSSLRQETQYF.

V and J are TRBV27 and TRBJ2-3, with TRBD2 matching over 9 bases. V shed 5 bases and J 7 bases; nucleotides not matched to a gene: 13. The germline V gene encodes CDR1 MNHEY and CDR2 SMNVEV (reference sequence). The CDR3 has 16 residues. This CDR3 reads CASSPQGSGGVNTQYF. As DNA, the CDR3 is TGTGCCAGCAGTCCCCAGGGTAGCGGGGGTGTAAATACGCAGTATTTT.

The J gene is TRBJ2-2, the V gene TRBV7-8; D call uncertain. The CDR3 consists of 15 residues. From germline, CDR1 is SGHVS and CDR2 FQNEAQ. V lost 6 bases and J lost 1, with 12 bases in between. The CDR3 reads CASRLLAVNTGELFF. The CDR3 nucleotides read TGTGCCAGCAGACTCTTGGCGGTGAACACCGGGGAGCTGTTTTTT.